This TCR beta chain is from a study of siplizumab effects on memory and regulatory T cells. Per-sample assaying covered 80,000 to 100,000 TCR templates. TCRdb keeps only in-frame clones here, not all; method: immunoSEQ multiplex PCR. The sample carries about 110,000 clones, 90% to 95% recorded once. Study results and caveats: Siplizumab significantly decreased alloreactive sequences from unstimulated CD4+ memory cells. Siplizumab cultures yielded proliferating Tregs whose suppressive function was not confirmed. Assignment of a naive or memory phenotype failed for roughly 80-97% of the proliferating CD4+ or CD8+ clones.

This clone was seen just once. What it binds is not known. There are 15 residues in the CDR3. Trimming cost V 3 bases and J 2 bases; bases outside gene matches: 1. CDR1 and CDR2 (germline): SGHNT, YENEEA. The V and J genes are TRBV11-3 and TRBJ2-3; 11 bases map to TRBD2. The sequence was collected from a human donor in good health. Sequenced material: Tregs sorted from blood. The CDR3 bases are TGTGCCAGCAGCTTGACTAGCGGGAACACAGATACGCAGTATTTT. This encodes CASSLTSGNTDTQYF. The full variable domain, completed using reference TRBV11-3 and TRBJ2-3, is EAGVVQSPRYKIIEKKQPVAFWCNPISGHNTLYWYLQNLGQGPELLIRYENEEAVDDSQLPKDRFSAERLKGVDSTLKIQPAELGDSAVYLCASSLTSGNTDTQYFGPGTRLTVL.